This TCR beta chain was captured by sequencing in a study of cytotoxic CD8 clonotypes in ibrutinib-treated CLL. Study context: A mean of about 250,000 productive templates and about 88,000 productive rearrangements was obtained per sample. Study observations and caveats: Contraction or stability on treatment characterized the public clonotypes, which were uncommon.

In the case of this clone: Antigen: not known.

This CDR3 is built from 14 residues. The germline CDR1 and CDR2 sequences are MDHEN and SYDVKM. Trimming cost V 3 bases and J 4 bases; bases outside gene matches: 5. Profiling relied on immunoSEQ multiplex PCR, and the TCRdb table lists in-frame clones only, not all of them. The table lists roughly 53,000 clones, roughly 54% of them singletons. V and J are TRBV28 and TRBJ1-2; the match to TRBD1 covers 7 bases. The sequencing here drew on PBMCs, taken at disease progression, from a patient treated with ibrutinib. This receptor was taken from a human donor with chronic lymphocytic leukemia. CDR3 in DNA: TGTGCCAGCAGTTTGAGGGGGCCGGCCTATGGCTACACCTTC. Translated, it gives CASSLRGPAYGYTF.